This passage covers 24 T cell receptor beta chains from one sample sequenced in a study of blood T cell repertoires in COVID-19. Profiled with immunoSEQ multiplex PCR; TCRdb holds only in-frame clones, not every one. The sample has 250,000 to 350,000 clones, over 75% seen once; the top ten hold about 4.1%. The sample consisted of PBMCs or T cells enriched from blood (not recorded which). The receptors here all came from a young woman who had recovered from COVID-19.

The rearrangement links TRBV12-3 or TRBV12-4 to TRBJ1-2; 7 nucleotides align to TRBD1. With 10 bases clipped from V and 6 bases from J, the junction kept 8 bases outside the gene matches. The length of the CDR3 is 12 residues. The CDR3 spells CAIRQGVHGYTF. CDR3 nucleotides: TGTGCCATCCGACAGGGCGTTCATGGCTACACCTTC.

V usage is TRBV19 and J usage is TRBJ1-5; 8 bases match TRBD1. Germline V gene data show CDR1 as LNHDA and CDR2 as SQIVND (reference sequence). V lost 6 bases to trimming and J lost 0 bases; unmatched junction nucleotides: 7. CDR3 size: 16 residues. The CDR3 nucleotides are TGTGCCAGTAGCGGGCAGGGGGCGTATAGCAATCAGCCCCAGCATTTT. It encodes CASSGQGAYSNQPQHF.

The rearrangement links TRBV5-4 to TRBJ2-5; TRBD2 is a possible D gene (6 bases). CDR3 length equals 14 residues. Deletions cut 6 bases from V and 5 bases from J, with 17 bases between. The V gene's germline CDR1 is SGHNT and CDR2 YYREEE (reference sequence). This CDR3 is CASNPSGSGETQYF. The DNA of the CDR3 is TGTGCCAGCAACCCTTCGGGCAGCGGGGAGACCCAGTACTTC.

This chain uses TRBV12-5 with TRBJ2-2; D possibly corresponds to TRBD1 (6 bases). Germline CDR1 LGHNT, CDR2 FRNRAP. This CDR3 comprises 16 residues. Deletions cut 0 bases from V and 4 bases from J, with 12 bases between. CDR3 residues: CASGLVPGAPTGELFF. The CDR3 DNA reads as TGTGCTAGTGGTTTGGTACCAGGGGCCCCCACCGGGGAGCTGTTTTTT.

The V gene is TRBV2, the J gene TRBJ2-4, with TRBD1 matching over 7 bases. This CDR3 is built from 15 residues. After removal of 2 bases from V and 12 bases from J, the junction contained 13 bases not matched to a gene. CDR1 is SNHLY, CDR2 FYNNEI, per germline. CDR3 DNA: TGTGCCAGCAGTGAAAGTGGGACAGTCGCTGTGGGTCAGTACTTC. Protein product: CASSESGTVAVGQYF.

The genes are TRBV9 and TRBJ2-7; a weak D match, TRBD1 (6 bases). Looked up from germline, CDR1 is SGDLS and CDR2 is YYNGEE. This CDR3 region has 15 residues. V lost 0 bases to trimming and J lost 5 bases, with 15 bases between them. The CDR3 nucleotides read TGTGCCAGCAGCGTAGGGGCAGGGGAGCTCCACGAGCAGTACTTC. It yields the protein CASSVGAGELHEQYF.

This chain joins TRBV6-5 and TRBJ1-1, with D perhaps matching TRBD1 (6 bases). The CDR3 covers 13 residues. The germline V gene encodes CDR1 MNHEY and CDR2 SVGAGI. Between the trimmed V and J ends, which lost 5 bases and 7 bases, there was a span of 14 bases. The CDR3 loop is CASSTTGRSEAFF. DNA for the CDR3: TGTGCCAGCAGTACTACAGGGCGGAGTGAAGCTTTCTTT.

This sequence joins TRBV7-9 and TRBJ2-3, with TRBD2 identical over 13 bases. CDR1 and CDR2 (germline): SEHNR, FQNEAQ (reference sequence). The CDR3 sequence is 16 residues long. V shed 5 bases and J 3 bases; nucleotides not matched to a gene: 5. CDR3 coding DNA: TGTGCCAGCAGCGACGGACTAGCGGGGGCGACAGATACGCAGTATTTT. Protein product: CASSDGLAGATDTQYF.

This clone turned up a few times. The chain is built from TRBV10-3 and TRBJ2-1; tentatively, D is TRBD2 (7 bases). The germline V gene has CDR1 ENHRY and CDR2 SYGVKD. Trimming removed 8 bases from V and 7 bases from J, with 15 bases in between. This CDR3 is built from 13 residues. The CDR3 nucleotides read TGTGCCATCGGGGCGGGGGCGCGAAATGAGCAGTTCTTC. Amino acid sequence: CAIGAGARNEQFF.

This clone was observed a few times. For the CDR3, the DNA is TGTGCCAGCAGTTACTCAGACAGCATCTCTGGAAACACCATATATTTT. Translation: CASSYSDSISGNTIYF. The chain uses TRBV6-5 and TRBJ1-3; weak D call: TRBD1 (5 bases). CDR3 length equals 16 residues. Germline assignment: CDR1 MNHEY and CDR2 SVGAGI. Trimming took off 0 bases at V and 0 bases at J, with 9 bases between the two ends.

The chain carries TRBV28 and TRBJ2-7; perhaps TRBD1 as D (9 bases). Germline CDR1 MDHEN, CDR2 SYDVKM. This CDR3 spans 16 amino acids. Trimming left V 2 bases short and J 3 bases short, with 17 bases between. The CDR3 DNA sequence: TGTGCCAGCAGTTTAGCGGGGGGACAGGGTTACTACGAGCAGTACTTC. Its protein is CASSLAGGQGYYEQYF.

This clone was found once. The J gene is TRBJ1-5, the V gene TRBV30, with 7 bases lining up with TRBD1. Germline V lookup: CDR1 GTSNPN, CDR2 SVGIG (reference sequence). The CDR3 spans 16 residues. The junction had 14 bases not matched to a gene; V was cut back by 2 bases and J by 7 bases. The CDR3: CAWSYRGVGDYQPQHF. CDR3 nucleotides: TGTGCCTGGAGTTACAGGGGCGTAGGTGATTACCAGCCCCAGCATTTT.

The chain is built from TRBV19 and TRBJ1-6, with D uncertain. Trimming removed 7 bases at V and 5 bases at J, with 9 bases between. The CDR3 is 13 amino acids. Germline V gives CDR1 LNHDA, CDR2 SQIVND (reference sequence). The CDR3 loop is CASNWQDNSPLHF. The CDR3 nucleotides read TGTGCCAGTAATTGGCAGGATAATTCACCCCTCCACTTT.

This clone is a singleton in its sample. This sequence joins TRBV3-1 (or the pseudogene TRBV3-2) and TRBJ2-3, with 8 bases lining up with TRBD2. Germline assignment: CDR1 LGHDT and CDR2 YNNKEL (reference sequence). The CDR3 extends over 15 amino acids. The V gene end was trimmed by 4 bases and the J gene end by 2 bases; junction bases not matched to a gene: 5. CDR3 bases: TGTGCCAGCAGCCCCACGGGGGGGCACACAGATACGCAGTATTTT. Amino acid sequence: CASSPTGGHTDTQYF.

This chain joins TRBV2 and TRBJ2-3; 7 positions agree with TRBD2. The V and J ends lost 6 bases and 0 bases, in that order; junction bases with no gene match: 12. Germline V gene sequence: CDR1 SNHLY, CDR2 FYNNEI. The CDR3 has 17 residues. In DNA, the CDR3 is TGTGCCAGCAGCGACCAAAAGCGGGGCCTTAGCACAGATACGCAGTATTTT. It yields the protein CASSDQKRGLSTDTQYF.

The chain carries TRBV29-1 and TRBJ1-1; 9 bases map to TRBD1. Trimming at V came to 5 bases and at J to 2 bases, leaving 3 bases not matched to a gene. The CDR3 runs to 13 residues. In germline, CDR1 is SQVTM, CDR2 ANQGSEA. CDR3 sequence reads: CSVLDRGNTEAFF. The CDR3 coding sequence is TGCAGCGTTCTGGACAGGGGTAACACTGAAGCTTTCTTT.

The CDR3 sequence is CASSDTGGEETQYF. CDR3 DNA sequence: TGCGCCAGCAGTGATACAGGGGGAGAAGAGACCCAGTACTTC. This sequence joins TRBV10-1 and TRBJ2-5; 8 bases map to TRBD1. J was trimmed by 3 bases and V by 3 bases; bases with no gene match: 3. Germline CDR1 reads WNHNN; CDR2 reads SYGVQD (reference sequence). The CDR3 length is 14 residues.

This clone was observed once. The chain combines TRBV30 with TRBJ1-1; no reliable D call. The V gene's germline CDR1 is GTSNPN and CDR2 SVGIG (reference sequence). The CDR3 has 13 residues. V lost 0 bases to trimming and J lost 0 bases, with 5 bases between them. The CDR3 spells CAWSVQLNTEAFF. The CDR3 DNA is TGTGCCTGGAGTGTACAGCTGAACACTGAAGCTTTCTTT.

The chain has TRBV4-1 and TRBJ2-7, with 9 bases that match TRBD2. Trimming took 1 base from V and 5 from J; bases not matched to a gene: 3. Germline CDR1 MGHRA, CDR2 YSYEKL. CDR3 length equals 14 residues. The CDR3 nucleotides read TGCGCCAGCAGCCAAGTCGGCGGGAGGGACGAGCAGTACTTC. It codes for CASSQVGGRDEQYF.

The J gene is TRBJ2-7, the V gene TRBV9; 15 bases are a match to TRBD2. Germline V gene sequence: CDR1 SGDLS, CDR2 YYNGEE. J was trimmed by 3 bases and V by 0 bases; bases with no gene match: 4. The CDR3 is made up of 17 amino acids. CDR3 sequence: CASSVAGTSGGYYEQYF. In DNA, the CDR3 is TGTGCCAGCAGCGTAGCAGGGACTAGCGGGGGGTACTACGAGCAGTACTTC.

The chain combines TRBV7-9 with TRBJ1-2; 9 nucleotides line up with TRBD1. The junction had 2 bases not matched to a gene; V was cut back by 3 bases and J by 0 bases. Germline V gene lookup returns CDR1 SEHNR and CDR2 FQNEAQ (reference sequence). CDR3 length: 15 amino acids. The CDR3 DNA reads TGTGCCAGCAGCTTGCGGACAGGGGCTAACTATGGCTACACCTTC. This codes for CASSLRTGANYGYTF.

This chain links TRBV19 with TRBJ1-2; 8 nucleotides match TRBD1. The CDR3 has 14 residues. In germline, CDR1 is LNHDA, CDR2 SQIVND (reference sequence). The junction had 5 bases not matched to a gene; V was cut back by 4 bases and J by 4 bases. In DNA, the CDR3 is TGTGCCAGTAGTAAAGAAGGACAGGGCTATGGCTACACCTTC. Its protein product is CASSKEGQGYGYTF.

This clone came up a few times. The gene calls are TRBV2 and TRBJ2-7; TRBD1 is a possible D gene (6 bases). The CDR3 spans 14 residues. Germline values: CDR1 SNHLY, CDR2 FYNNEI. Trimming pared 7 bases from V and 0 bases from J, leaving 13 bases between. As DNA, the CDR3 is TGTGCCAGCACCTTGGACAGATACTCCTACGAGCAGTACTTC. It is translated as CASTLDRYSYEQYF.

This chain uses TRBV27 with TRBJ1-5, with a weak D call TRBD1 (5 bases). The germline V gene encodes CDR1 MNHEY and CDR2 SMNVEV (reference sequence). There are 15 residues in the CDR3. V was cut by 5 bases and J by 3 bases, with 14 bases left in between. This CDR3 reads CASSPTTAHNQPQHF. As DNA, the CDR3 is TGTGCCAGCAGTCCGACGACAGCACACAATCAGCCCCAGCATTTT.